These 23 T cell receptor beta chains were all obtained from the same sample, sequenced in a study of blood T cell repertoires in COVID-19. Using immunoSEQ multiplex PCR, the repertoire was profiled, and TCRdb retains in-frame clones only, with some absent. Of 220,000 or so clones in the sample, around 88% were seen once. Specimen: PBMCs or T cells enriched from blood (not recorded which). These receptors were taken from a woman in her forties or fifties with acute COVID-19.

The V call is TRBV4-2, the J call TRBJ2-5, with D possibly being TRBD1 (5 bases). V shed 2 bases and J shed 0 bases, with 13 bases lying between them. The CDR3 sequence is 16 residues long. Germline CDR1 LGHNA, CDR2 YNFKEQ. The CDR3: CASSQKADKYQETQYF. In nucleotides, the CDR3 is TGTGCCAGCAGCCAAAAGGCGGACAAGTACCAAGAGACCCAGTACTTC.

Here the CDR3 DNA reads TGTGCCAGCAGCTTAGTCCAGACTAGGGTCGGTGAGCAGTTCTTC. This gives the protein CASSLVQTRVGEQFF. This chain links TRBV7-8 with TRBJ2-1, with a possible D match to TRBD2 (6 bases). Germline loops: CDR1 SGHVS, CDR2 FQNEAQ. Between the trimmed V and J ends, which lost 1 base and 9 bases, there was a span of 16 bases. The length of the CDR3 is 15 residues.

V usage is TRBV18 and J usage is TRBJ2-1, with TRBD2 matching over 8 bases. Per the germline V gene, CDR1 is KGHSH and CDR2 is LQKENI. The CDR3 covers 14 residues. J gave up 3 bases and V 5 bases, and 3 bases lay outside the gene matches. The CDR3 loop reads CASSSLADYNEQFF. The DNA for the CDR3 is TGTGCCAGCTCATCACTAGCGGACTACAATGAGCAGTTCTTC. Full variable domain (remainder filled in from reference TRBV18 and TRBJ2-1): NAGVMQNPRHLVRRRGQEARLRCSPMKGHSHVYWYRQLPEEGLKFMVYLQKENIIDESGMPKERFSAEFPKEGPSILRIQQVVRGDSAAYFCASSSLADYNEQFFGPGTRLTVL.

A single count supports this clone. The chain joins TRBV7-6 to TRBJ2-2, with TRBD2 identical over 11 bases. V trimming: 5 bases; J trimming: 5 bases; junction bases outside the gene matches: 16. The length of the CDR3 is 19 residues. Per the germline V gene, CDR1 is SGHVS and CDR2 is FNYEAQ. CDR3 residues: CASSPQPITSGSLTGELFF. The CDR3 nucleotides are TGTGCCAGCAGCCCGCAACCAATTACTAGCGGGAGTCTAACCGGGGAGCTGTTTTTT.

This chain uses TRBV2 with TRBJ1-1; 7 bases align to TRBD1. This CDR3 comprises 14 residues. J gave up 3 bases and V 6 bases, and 7 bases lay outside the gene matches. The germline gives CDR1 SNHLY, CDR2 FYNNEI. The chain's CDR3 is CASRPGTAYTEAFF. Here the CDR3 DNA reads TGTGCCAGCAGACCTGGGACAGCGTACACTGAAGCTTTCTTT. The variable domain in full, completed from reference TRBV2 and TRBJ1-1, reads EPEVTQTPSHQVTQMGQEVILRCVPISNHLYFYWYRQILGQKVEFLVSFYNNEISEKSEIFDDQFSVERPDGSNFTLKIRSTKLEDSAMYFCASRPGTAYTEAFFGQGTRLTVV.

The chain employs TRBV30 and TRBJ2-7; D is ambiguous. Germline-derived CDR1 and CDR2 are GTSNPN and SVGIG (reference sequence). The V end was cut by 3 bases, the J end by 1 base, with 13 bases between. The CDR3 length is 14 residues. The CDR3 DNA reads TGTGCCTGGAGAATACATGAAGAATCCTACGAGCAGTACTTC. Protein product: CAWRIHEESYEQYF. The full variable domain, with the rest looked up from reference TRBV30 and TRBJ2-7, is SQTIHQWPATLVQPVGSPLSLECTVEGTSNPNLYWYRQAAGRGLQLLFYSVGIGQISSEVPQNLSASRPQDRQFILSSKKLLLSDSGFYLCAWRIHEESYEQYFGPGTRLTVT.

The chain recombines TRBV29-1 with TRBJ1-1; 7 nucleotides agree with TRBD1. The ends lost 7 bases at V and 2 bases at J; junction bases unmatched: 10. The CDR3 runs 14 residues. Germline CDR1 reads SQVTM; CDR2 reads ANQGSEA. This chain's CDR3 is CSAQQGTHNTEAFF. CDR3 coding DNA: TGCAGCGCCCAACAGGGGACGCACAACACTGAAGCTTTCTTT.

This clone has only one observation. The CDR3 DNA reads TGTGCCAGCAGCTTCTGGACTAGCGGGAGATACAATGAGCAGTTCTTC. Its translation: CASSFWTSGRYNEQFF. The gene calls are TRBV5-8 and TRBJ2-1; 13 bases are shared with TRBD2. CDR1 and CDR2 (germline): SGHTS, YDEGEE. Germline trimming cut 2 bases from V and 4 bases from J; bases unmatched to any gene: 3. This CDR3 is 16 amino acids long.

This rearrangement joins TRBV27 to TRBJ1-3, with TRBD1 matching 9 bases. Per germline, CDR1 MNHEY and CDR2 SMNVEV (reference sequence). Trimming at V came to 5 bases and at J to 7 bases, leaving 6 bases not matched to a gene. CDR3 length: 14 residues. CDR3 loop: CASSPGQGINTIYF. CDR3 coding DNA: TGTGCCAGCAGTCCCGGACAGGGGATCAACACCATATATTTT.

The chain is built from TRBV7-9 and TRBJ1-2; D ambiguous. Germline values: CDR1 SEHNR, CDR2 FQNEAQ (reference sequence). V gave up 3 bases and J gave up 6 bases, with 23 bases separating them. The CDR3 runs to 17 residues. The CDR3 loop is CASSLSSLVSIMDGYTF. CDR3 DNA: TGTGCCAGCAGCTTGAGTAGCTTAGTTTCTATTATGGATGGCTACACCTTC. The variable domain in full, completed from reference TRBV7-9 and TRBJ1-2, reads DTGVSQNPRHKITKRGQNVTFRCDPISEHNRLYWYRQTLGQGPEFLTYFQNEAQLEKSRLLSDRFSAERPKGSFSTLEIQRTEQGDSAMYLCASSLSSLVSIMDGYTFGSGTRLTVV.

This clone occurred once. V and J are TRBV14 and TRBJ2-7; D perhaps matches TRBD1 (6 bases). V was pared by 1 base and J by 6 bases, with 10 bases between. Germline loops: CDR1 SGHDN, CDR2 FVKESK. There are 13 residues in the CDR3. The CDR3 sequence is CASSQGSRGEQYF. The CDR3 nucleotides are TGTGCCAGCAGCCAAGGGAGCAGGGGCGAGCAGTACTTC.

The rearrangement joins TRBV2 to TRBJ1-4; D unresolved. Trimming shortened V by 3 bases and J by 5 bases, and 7 bases separated the two germline ends. Germline CDR1 SNHLY, CDR2 FYNNEI. The CDR3 consists of 13 residues. The CDR3 DNA reads TGTGCCAGCAGTGATAGATCGAATGAAAAACTGTTTTTT. Amino acids: CASSDRSNEKLFF.

The CDR3 sequence: CASSQGSGPNTGELFF. CDR3 in DNA: TGCGCCAGCAGCCAAGGTTCAGGTCCGAACACCGGGGAGCTGTTTTTT. This chain connects TRBV4-3 to TRBJ2-2, with D hard to call. Trimming took off 1 base at V and 0 bases at J, with 9 bases between the two ends. Germline CDR1 LGHNA, CDR2 YSLEER. CDR3 length: 16 amino acids.

The rearrangement joins TRBV28 to TRBJ2-7; 12 bases map to TRBD2. V shed 3 bases and J 7 bases; nucleotides not matched to a gene: 4. This CDR3 has 14 amino acids. Germline-derived CDR1 and CDR2 are MDHEN and SYDVKM. CDR3 nucleotides: TGTGCCAGCAGTTTGACTAGCGGGAGAGGTGAGCAGTACTTC. Translation: CASSLTSGRGEQYF.

The chain uses TRBV28 and TRBJ1-1; the D is unclear. Trimming took 2 bases from V and 7 from J, leaving 8 bases between them. This CDR3 is built from 12 residues. Germline assignment: CDR1 MDHEN and CDR2 SYDVKM. The CDR3 DNA is TGTGCCAGCAGTTTAGAGCGGAATGAAGCTTTCTTT. This encodes CASSLERNEAFF. The full variable domain, its missing parts supplied by reference TRBV28 and TRBJ1-1, is DVKVTQSSRYLVKRTGEKVFLECVQDMDHENMFWYRQDPGLGLRLIYFSYDVKMKEKGDIPEGYSVSREKKERFSLILESASTNQTSMYLCASSLERNEAFFGQGTRLTVV.

The genes are TRBV9 and TRBJ1-6, with 8 bases that match TRBD1. Per the germline V gene, CDR1 is SGDLS and CDR2 is YYNGEE. The CDR3 totals 15 residues. V trimming: 5 bases; J trimming: 9 bases; junction bases outside the gene matches: 10. CDR3 coding DNA: TGTGCCAGCAGTCGACTGGACAGGGAGGGTTCACCCCTCCACTTT. Translating gives CASSRLDREGSPLHF.

This clone came up once. The chain has TRBV12-3 or TRBV12-4 and TRBJ1-5; no clear D. V lost 6 bases and J 7 bases, leaving 10 bases between the germline ends. This CDR3 is 12 amino acids long. CDR3 sequence (DNA): TGTGCCAGCAGGAGAACGGGGCAGCCCCAGCATTTT. Translation gives CASRRTGQPQHF.

This rearrangement joins TRBV5-8 to TRBJ2-3; possible D gene TRBD2, 6 bases. Looked up from germline, CDR1 is SGHTS and CDR2 is YDEGEE. With 5 bases removed from V and 0 bases from J, the gap between germline ends came to 10 bases. This CDR3 has 14 amino acids. In DNA, the CDR3 is TGTGCCAGCAGGGTAGCGGCTAGCACAGATACGCAGTATTTT. It is translated as CASRVAASTDTQYF.

This clone was found a few times. The chain employs TRBV4-1 and TRBJ1-1, with D unresolved. From germline, CDR1 is MGHRA and CDR2 YSYEKL. The CDR3 has 14 residues. Trimming removed 6 bases from V and 0 bases from J, with 11 bases in between. This CDR3 reads CASRGRTMNTEAFF. In DNA, the CDR3 is TGCGCCAGCAGGGGCCGAACCATGAACACTGAAGCTTTCTTT.

V and J are TRBV5-1 and TRBJ2-2, with 7 bases identical to TRBD1. Germline V CDR1 and CDR2: SGHRS, YFSETQ. The CDR3 extends over 15 amino acids. J gave up 5 bases and V 4 bases, and 8 bases lay outside the gene matches. The CDR3 loop is CASSPRTGQTGELFF. CDR3 sequence (DNA): TGCGCCAGCAGCCCCCGGACAGGACAAACCGGGGAGCTGTTTTTT. Filled out from reference TRBV5-1 and TRBJ2-2, the complete variable domain reads KAGVTQTPRYLIKTRGQQVTLSCSPISGHRSVSWYQQTPGQGLQFLFEYFSETQRNKGNFPGRFSGRQFSNSRSEMNVSTLELGDSALYLCASSPRTGQTGELFFGEGSRLTVL.

J is TRBJ2-7 and V is TRBV11-2; perhaps TRBD2 as D (6 bases). Germline CDR1 SGHAT, CDR2 FQNNGV. Deletions cut 2 bases from V and 6 bases from J, with 14 bases between. This CDR3 has 14 amino acids. For the CDR3, the DNA is TGTGCCAGCAGCTTAAGAGGGCTAGCGTTCGAGCAGTACTTC. Translated: CASSLRGLAFEQYF. Filled out from reference TRBV11-2 and TRBJ2-7, the complete variable domain reads EAGVAQSPRYKIIEKRQSVAFWCNPISGHATLYWYQQILGQGPKLLIQFQNNGVVDDSQLPKDRFSAERLKGVDSTLKIQPAKLEDSAVYLCASSLRGLAFEQYFGPGTRLTVT.

CDR3: CASSSWTSGVQYF. CDR3 DNA: TGTGCCAGCAGCTCATGGACTAGCGGGGTGCAGTACTTC. The chain is built from TRBV7-3 and TRBJ2-7; 12 nucleotides match TRBD2. The CDR3 totals 13 residues. Germline V gene data show CDR1 as SGHTA and CDR2 as FQGTGA. Trimming cost V 4 bases and J 9 bases; bases outside gene matches: 4.

The chain's CDR3 is CASSQEGTTGSPYNEQFF. In DNA, the CDR3 is TGTGCCAGCAGCCAAGAGGGGACCACAGGGTCCCCCTACAATGAGCAGTTCTTC. This sequence joins TRBV9 and TRBJ2-1; tentative D call: TRBD1 (6 bases). Per germline, CDR1 SGDLS and CDR2 YYNGEE. V shed 4 bases and J shed 2 bases, with 22 bases lying between them. There are 18 residues in the CDR3.